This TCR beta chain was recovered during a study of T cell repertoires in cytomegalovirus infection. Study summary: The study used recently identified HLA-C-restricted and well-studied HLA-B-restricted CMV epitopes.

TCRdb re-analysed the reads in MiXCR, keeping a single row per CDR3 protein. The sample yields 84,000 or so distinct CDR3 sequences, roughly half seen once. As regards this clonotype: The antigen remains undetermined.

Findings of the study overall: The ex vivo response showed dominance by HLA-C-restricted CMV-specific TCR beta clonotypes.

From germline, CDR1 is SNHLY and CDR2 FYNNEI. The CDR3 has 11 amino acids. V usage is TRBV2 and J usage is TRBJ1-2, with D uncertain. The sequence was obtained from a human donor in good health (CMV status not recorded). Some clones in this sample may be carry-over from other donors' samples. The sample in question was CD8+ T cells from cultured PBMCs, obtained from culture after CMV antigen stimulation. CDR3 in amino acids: CARTGVDGYTF. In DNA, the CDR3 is TGTGCTAGGACCGGGGTGGATGGCTACACCTTC.